A selection of T cell receptor beta chains follows, all from one sample in a study of human T cells and chemical hapten exposure. Each CDR3 protein is one row after TCRdb ran MiXCR on the RACE reads. This table holds under 70,000 distinct CDR3 sequences, around 11% found once. The specimen comprised whole blood, sampled in connection with sensitization to the hapten diphenylcyclopropenone (DPC). The source is a middle-aged woman with alopecia areata. Some clones in this sample may be carry-over from other donors' samples. The conserved cysteine and the conserved F or W are not part of the CDR3 here.

V,J,CDR3
TRBV7-6,TRBJ2-7,ASSLGSAGEQY
TRBV5-4,TRBJ1-3,ASSLAGPVGNTIY
TRBV29-1,TRBJ2-3,SVFEGVSSTDTQY
TRBV7-2,TRBJ2-1,ASSFISGLPYNEQF
TRBV5-1,TRBJ2-5,ASTVGGGETQY
TRBV7-7,TRBJ2-6,ASSLGNSGANVLT
TRBV29-1,TRBJ2-1,SARSNEQF
TRBV7-2,TRBJ2-7,ASSPQQGAGGEQY
TRBV6-5,TRBJ2-1,ASSYAGGLYNEQF
TRBV3-1,TRBJ1-2,ASSQRAGDGGYT
TRBV18,TRBJ1-5,ASSHSQDQPQH
TRBV19,TRBJ2-7,ASSHRASSAEQY
TRBV20-1,TRBJ2-7,SARGGPYEQY
TRBV12-3/TRBV12-4,TRBJ1-4,ASSTGTGSTQANEKLF
TRBV9,TRBJ1-4,ASSVDTGGEKLF
TRBV11-3,TRBJ2-6,ASSLGDQGPNSGANVLT
TRBV18,TRBJ1-1,ASSPQGTMNTEAF
TRBV5-6,TRBJ1-3,ASSFDREWVSGNTIY
TRBV7-3,TRBJ2-7,ASSPSGTVAYEQY
TRBV29-1,TRBJ1-1,SVRETAEAF
TRBV29-1,TRBJ1-1,SVMTGGAF
TRBV20-1,TRBJ2-2,SARGAGGTGELF
TRBV6-5,TRBJ2-3,ASTQGGTSGRSTDTQY
TRBV30,TRBJ2-2,AWSGAGHTGELF
TRBV7-8,TRBJ2-3,ASSPGGFPTDTQY
TRBV7-2,TRBJ2-7,ASSFRRGPYEQY
TRBV11-2,TRBJ2-5,ASSRDRVETQY
TRBV7-6,TRBJ2-2,ASSLSQGANTGELF
TRBV20-1,TRBJ1-1,GADRGGSTEAF
TRBV6-5,TRBJ2-2,ASRRQGANTGELF
TRBV7-2,TRBJ2-5,ASRREWEETQY
TRBV5-4,TRBJ2-3,ASSFYGTDTQY
TRBV7-9,TRBJ1-6,ASSSNLNLNSPLH
TRBV6-5,TRBJ1-1,ASSYSEQGNTEAF
TRBV7-2,TRBJ2-1,ASSPETSKQF
TRBV11-2,TRBJ2-3,ASRRGTAPDTQY
TRBV28,TRBJ2-1,ATRTSGHNEQF
TRBV12-3/TRBV12-4,TRBJ2-2,ASNNIGLARARELF
TRBV10-1,TRBJ1-1,ASSRGSTEAF
TRBV20-1,TRBJ1-6,SARVTGNVYNSPLH
TRBV7-2,TRBJ2-5,ASSFGLGTQETQY
TRBV29-1,TRBJ1-1,SVEGGDRANTEAF
TRBV6-1,TRBJ2-7,ASSVGQGAYEQY
TRBV28,TRBJ2-6,ASSLPHPGANVLT
TRBV7-6,TRBJ2-2,ASSPGTGAAGELF
TRBV29-1,TRBJ1-2,SVEQENT
TRBV7-3,TRBJ1-1,ASSLTNAAEAF
TRBV7-2,TRBJ2-7,ASSRNSANEQY
TRBV11-3,TRBJ2-3,ASSLDPPGLAGGLDTQY
TRBV5-4,TRBJ2-7,ASTFPAGKSYEQY
TRBV19,TRBJ1-2,ASSITRTPIDYGYT
TRBV27,TRBJ2-4,ASSSPGQGLNIQY